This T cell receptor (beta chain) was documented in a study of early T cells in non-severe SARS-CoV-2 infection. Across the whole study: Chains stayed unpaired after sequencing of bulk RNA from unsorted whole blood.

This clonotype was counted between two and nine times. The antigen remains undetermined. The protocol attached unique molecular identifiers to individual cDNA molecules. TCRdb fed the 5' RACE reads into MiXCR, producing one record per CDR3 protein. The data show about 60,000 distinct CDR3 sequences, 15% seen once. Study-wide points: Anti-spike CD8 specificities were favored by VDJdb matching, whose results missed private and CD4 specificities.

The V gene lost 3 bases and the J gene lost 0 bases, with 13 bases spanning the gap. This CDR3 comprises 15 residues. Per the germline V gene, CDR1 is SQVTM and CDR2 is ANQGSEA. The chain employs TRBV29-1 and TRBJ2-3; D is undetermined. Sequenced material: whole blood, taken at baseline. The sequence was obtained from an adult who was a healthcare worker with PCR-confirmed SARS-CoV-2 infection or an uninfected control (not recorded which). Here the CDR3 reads CSVEYVKGSTDTQYF. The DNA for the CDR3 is TGCAGCGTTGAGTACGTGAAGGGAAGCACAGATACGCAGTATTTT.